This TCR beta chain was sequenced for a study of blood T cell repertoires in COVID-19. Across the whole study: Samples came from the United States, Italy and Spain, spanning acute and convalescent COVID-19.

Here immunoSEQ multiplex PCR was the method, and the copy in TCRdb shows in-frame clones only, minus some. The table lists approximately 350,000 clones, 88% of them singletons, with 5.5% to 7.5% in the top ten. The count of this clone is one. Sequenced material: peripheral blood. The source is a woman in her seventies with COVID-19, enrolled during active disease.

In nucleotides, the CDR3 is TGTGCCTGGAAGGGTAGGGGAGGTGACTATGGCTACACCTTC. Translated, it gives CAWKGRGGDYGYTF. V is TRBV30 and J is TRBJ1-2, with D possibly being TRBD1 (5 bases). From germline, CDR1 is GTSNPN and CDR2 SVGIG (reference sequence). Trimming left V 4 bases short and J 3 bases short, with 15 bases between. The CDR3 contains 14 residues.